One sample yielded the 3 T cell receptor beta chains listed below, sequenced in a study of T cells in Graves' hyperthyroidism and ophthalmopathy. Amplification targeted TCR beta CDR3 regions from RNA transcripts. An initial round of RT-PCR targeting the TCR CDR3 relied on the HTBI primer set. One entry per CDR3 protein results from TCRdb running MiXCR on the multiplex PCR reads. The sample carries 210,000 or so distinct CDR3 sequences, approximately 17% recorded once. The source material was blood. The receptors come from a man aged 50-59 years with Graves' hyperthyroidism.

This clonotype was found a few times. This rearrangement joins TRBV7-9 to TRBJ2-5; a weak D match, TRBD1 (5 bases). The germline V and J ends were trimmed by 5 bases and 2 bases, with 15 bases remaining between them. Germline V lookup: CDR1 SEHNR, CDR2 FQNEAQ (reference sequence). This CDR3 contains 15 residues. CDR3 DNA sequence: TGTGCCAGCAGCCATACAGGAACCAAACAAGAGACCCAGTACTTC. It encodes CASSHTGTKQETQYF.

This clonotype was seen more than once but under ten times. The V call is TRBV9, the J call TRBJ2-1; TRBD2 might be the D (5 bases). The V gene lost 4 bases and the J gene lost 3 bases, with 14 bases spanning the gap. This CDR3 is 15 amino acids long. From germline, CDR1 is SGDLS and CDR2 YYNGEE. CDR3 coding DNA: TGTGCCAGCAGCCTTGAGAGGGAGATCTACAATGAGCAGTTCTTC. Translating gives CASSLEREIYNEQFF.

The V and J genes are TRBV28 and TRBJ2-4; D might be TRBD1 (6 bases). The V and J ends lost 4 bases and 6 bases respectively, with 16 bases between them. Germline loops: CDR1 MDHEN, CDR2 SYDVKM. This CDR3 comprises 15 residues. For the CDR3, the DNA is TGTGCCAGCAGTTGGGCGGATACAGGGCGAAACATTCAGTACTTC. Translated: CASSWADTGRNIQYF.